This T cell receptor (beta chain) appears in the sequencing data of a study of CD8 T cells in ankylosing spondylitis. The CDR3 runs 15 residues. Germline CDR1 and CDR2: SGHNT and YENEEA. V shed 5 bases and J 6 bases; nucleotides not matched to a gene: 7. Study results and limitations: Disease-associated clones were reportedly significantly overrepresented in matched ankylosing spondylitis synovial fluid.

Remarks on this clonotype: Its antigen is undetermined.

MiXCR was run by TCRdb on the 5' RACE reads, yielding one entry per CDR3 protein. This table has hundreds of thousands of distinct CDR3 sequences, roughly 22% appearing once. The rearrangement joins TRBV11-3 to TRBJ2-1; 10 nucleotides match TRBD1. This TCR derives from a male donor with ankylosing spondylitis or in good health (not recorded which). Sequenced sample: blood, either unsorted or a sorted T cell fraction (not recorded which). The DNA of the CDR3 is TGTGCCAGCAGCGCCCGGGACAGGGGAGGCAATGAGCAGTTCTTC. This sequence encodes CASSARDRGGNEQFF.